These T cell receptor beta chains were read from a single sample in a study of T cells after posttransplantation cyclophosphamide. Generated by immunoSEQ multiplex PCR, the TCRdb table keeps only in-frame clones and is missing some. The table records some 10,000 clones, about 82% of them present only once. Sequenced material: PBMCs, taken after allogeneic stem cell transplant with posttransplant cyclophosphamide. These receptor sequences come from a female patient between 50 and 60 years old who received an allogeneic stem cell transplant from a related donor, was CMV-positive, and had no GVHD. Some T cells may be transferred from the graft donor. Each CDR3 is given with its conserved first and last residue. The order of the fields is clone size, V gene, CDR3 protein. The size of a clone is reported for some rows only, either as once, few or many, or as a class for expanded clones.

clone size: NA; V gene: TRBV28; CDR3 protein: CASDSPNQPQHF
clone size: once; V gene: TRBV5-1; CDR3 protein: CASSLSGGERSPLHF
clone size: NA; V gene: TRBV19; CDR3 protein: CASSISSGGPYEQYF
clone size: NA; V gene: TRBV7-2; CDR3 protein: CASSGTGYTF
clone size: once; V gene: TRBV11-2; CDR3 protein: CASSLGQLDEKLFF
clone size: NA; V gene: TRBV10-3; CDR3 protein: CAISEEGQGDGETQYF
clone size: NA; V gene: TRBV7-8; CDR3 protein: CASRPTAYPYNEQFF
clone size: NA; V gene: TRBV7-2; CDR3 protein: CASSLESSALTDTQYF
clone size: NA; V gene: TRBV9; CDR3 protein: CASNRLAGSADTQYF
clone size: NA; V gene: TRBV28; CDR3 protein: CASSFGQETQYF
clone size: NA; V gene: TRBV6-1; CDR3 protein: CASSEPGGNIQYF
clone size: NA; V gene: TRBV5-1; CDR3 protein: CASSLASGTGAPNEQFF
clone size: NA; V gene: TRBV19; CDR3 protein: CASSIRGKTTEAFF
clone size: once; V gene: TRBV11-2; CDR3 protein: CASSLRDNEQFF
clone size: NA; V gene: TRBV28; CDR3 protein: CASSKTGHTTNEKLFF
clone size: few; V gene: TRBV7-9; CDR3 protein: CASSLVGIQVYGYTF
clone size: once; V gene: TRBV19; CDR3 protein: CASSTQSQGSDTQYF
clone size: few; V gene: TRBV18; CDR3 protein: CASSPDGNQPQHF
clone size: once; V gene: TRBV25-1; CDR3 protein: CASSQMGLPQETQYF
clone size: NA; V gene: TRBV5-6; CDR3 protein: CASSPDAGGEGEAFF
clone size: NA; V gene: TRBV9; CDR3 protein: CASSVGGAEDYGYTF
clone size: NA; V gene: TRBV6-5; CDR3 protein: CASSYSRDRGFYGYTF
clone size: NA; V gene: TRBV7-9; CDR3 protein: CASSFKTGSPAGDTQYF
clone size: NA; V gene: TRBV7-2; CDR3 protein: CASSLSGGGYTF
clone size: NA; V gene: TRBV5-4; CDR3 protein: CASSSQGLYNSPLHF
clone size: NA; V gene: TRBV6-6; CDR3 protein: CASSYGQGLTYEQYF
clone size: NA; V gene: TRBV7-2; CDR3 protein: CASSLGGFGQGNYEQYF
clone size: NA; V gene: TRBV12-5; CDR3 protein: CASGFDLADNEQFF
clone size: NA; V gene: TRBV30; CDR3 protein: CAVSRDGNSYNEQFF
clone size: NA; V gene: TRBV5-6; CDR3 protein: CASSSPQNADTQYF
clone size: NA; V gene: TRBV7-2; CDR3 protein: CASSQSGDSLYGYTF
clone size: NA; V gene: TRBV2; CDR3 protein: CASSMGPGQGSYEQYF
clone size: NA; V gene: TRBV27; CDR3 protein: CASSLLSGDADTQYF
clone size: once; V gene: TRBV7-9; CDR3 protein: CASSLGGALGNYGYTF
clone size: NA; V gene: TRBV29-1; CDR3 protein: CSVRPGQVGTEAFF
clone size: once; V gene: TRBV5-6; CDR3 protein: CASSPQGAPNTEAFF
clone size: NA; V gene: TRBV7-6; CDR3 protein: CASSLVRDRGCIEKLFF
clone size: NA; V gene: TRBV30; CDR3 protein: CAWSRHEGAGEQYF
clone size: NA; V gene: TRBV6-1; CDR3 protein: CASSEERVSGGLYNEQFF
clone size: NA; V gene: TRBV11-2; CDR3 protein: CASGGATGVTTEAFF
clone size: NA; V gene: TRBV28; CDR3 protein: CASRIQGLGTEAFF
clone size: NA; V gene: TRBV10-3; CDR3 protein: CAISDPGEQFF
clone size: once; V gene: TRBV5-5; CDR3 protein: CASSLDPMGQGYEQYF
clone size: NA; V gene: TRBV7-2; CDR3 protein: CASSLVRQNSGNTIYF
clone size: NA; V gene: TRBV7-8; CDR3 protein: CASSQGSRGDYEQYF
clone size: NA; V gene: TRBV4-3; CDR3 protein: CASSHSGTGSYEQYF
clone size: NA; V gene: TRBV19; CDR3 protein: CASSTRLAGGTGELFF
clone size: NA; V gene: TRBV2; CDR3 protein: CASSDPRGLNSPLHF
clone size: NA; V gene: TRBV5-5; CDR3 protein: CASSLNTVEGYTF
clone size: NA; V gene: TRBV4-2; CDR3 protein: CASSTYTSSTNNEQFF
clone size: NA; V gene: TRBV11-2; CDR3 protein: CASSLLVRSDEQFF
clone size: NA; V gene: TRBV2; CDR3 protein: CASGVRTGPSAANLYEQYF
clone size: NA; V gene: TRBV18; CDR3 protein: CASSSRVDQPQHF
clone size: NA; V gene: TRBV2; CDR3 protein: CTSSSSGGLDTQYF
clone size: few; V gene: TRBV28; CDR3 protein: CASSLATGAPSYEQYF
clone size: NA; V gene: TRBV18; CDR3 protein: CASSRGQGMIDEQFF
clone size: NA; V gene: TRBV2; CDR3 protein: CASSWRGAMDTQYF
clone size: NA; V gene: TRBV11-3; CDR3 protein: CASSLGALRTDTQYF
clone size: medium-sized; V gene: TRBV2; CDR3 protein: CASSEAGVGNTEAFF
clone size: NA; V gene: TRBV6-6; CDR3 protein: CASSYSSGDTQYF